These 31 T cell receptor beta chains were sequenced from one sample in a study of T cells after posttransplantation cyclophosphamide. Assay: immunoSEQ multiplex PCR; the TCRdb copy retains only in-frame clones and omits some. Of around 5,000 clones listed, roughly 76% were seen once; the top ten hold roughly 36%. Treatment was busulfan-fludarabine conditioning, a marrow graft, and cyclophosphamide on days +3 and +4. The specimen comprised PBMCs, sampled after allogeneic stem cell transplant with posttransplant cyclophosphamide. The receptors come from a male patient between 60 and 69 years old who received an allogeneic stem cell transplant from an unrelated donor, was CMV-positive, and had no GVHD. The graft donor may have contributed some T cells.

The V call is TRBV7-2, the J call TRBJ2-7, with 9 positions matching TRBD1. This CDR3 region has 17 residues. The V gene end was trimmed by 1 base and the J gene end by 2 bases; junction bases not matched to a gene: 9. The germline CDR1 and CDR2 sequences are SGHTA and FQGNSA. The CDR3 nucleotides are TGTGCCAGCAGCTTAGGTTGGGCGGGACAGGGAACCTACGAGCAGTACTTC. This translates into CASSLGWAGQGTYEQYF. Full variable domain (remainder filled in from reference TRBV7-2 and TRBJ2-7): GAGVSQSPSNKVTEKGKDVELRCDPISGHTALYWYRQSLGQGLEFLIYFQGNSAPDKSGLPSDRFSAERTGGSVSTLTIQRTQQEDSAVYLCASSLGWAGQGTYEQYFGPGTRLTVT.

This clone was seen more than once but under ten times. The V call is TRBV28, the J call TRBJ2-2, with 11 positions matching TRBD2. From germline, CDR1 is MDHEN and CDR2 SYDVKM. This CDR3 has 15 amino acids. V shed 6 bases and J 5 bases; nucleotides not matched to a gene: 5. CDR3 DNA sequence: TGTGCCAGCAGAGTAGCGGGGGGGCATACCGGGGAGCTGTTTTTT. The encoded protein is CASRVAGGHTGELFF.

The chain joins TRBV18 to TRBJ2-1; a weak D match, TRBD1 (6 bases). The CDR3 contains 13 residues. Per the germline V gene, CDR1 is KGHSH and CDR2 is LQKENI. V lost 2 bases and J lost 5, with 7 bases in between. CDR3 in DNA: TGTGCCAGCTCACCAAGACAGGACAATGAGCAGTTCTTC. Protein sequence: CASSPRQDNEQFF.

The chain uses TRBV2 and TRBJ2-7, with 13 bases aligning to TRBD2. This CDR3 comprises 16 residues. The ends lost 8 bases at V and 9 bases at J; junction bases unmatched: 16. Germline loops: CDR1 SNHLY, CDR2 FYNNEI. CDR3 sequence reads: CASDGLAGVKSSGQYF. Written as DNA, the CDR3 is TGTGCCAGCGACGGACTAGCGGGGGTTAAGTCCAGCGGGCAGTACTTC.

This sequence joins TRBV18 and TRBJ1-3, with TRBD1 matching 9 bases. V gave up 3 bases and J gave up 1 base; unmatched junction bases: 13. The CDR3 extends over 19 amino acids. In germline, CDR1 is KGHSH, CDR2 LQKENI. The CDR3 DNA sequence: TGTGCCAGCTCACCGGCGAAACAGGGGGCGCTAAGGTCTGGAAACACCATATATTTT. This gives the protein CASSPAKQGALRSGNTIYF. Based on the CDR3 plus reference TRBV18 and TRBJ1-3, the full variable domain is NAGVMQNPRHLVRRRGQEARLRCSPMKGHSHVYWYRQLPEEGLKFMVYLQKENIIDESGMPKERFSAEFPKEGPSILRIQQVVRGDSAAYFCASSPAKQGALRSGNTIYFGEGSWLTVV.

This clone counts as medium-sized (0.01 to 0.1%). The chain carries TRBV5-1 and TRBJ1-1; 10 bases fit TRBD1. The CDR3 totals 16 residues. Per the germline V gene, CDR1 is SGHRS and CDR2 is YFSETQ. Trimming took 4 bases from V and 4 from J; bases not matched to a gene: 10. DNA of the CDR3: TGCGCCAGCAGCCCTGCGCTTGGACAGGGGGGCACTGAAGCTTTCTTT. Its protein product is CASSPALGQGGTEAFF. The variable domain in full, completed from reference TRBV5-1 and TRBJ1-1, reads KAGVTQTPRYLIKTRGQQVTLSCSPISGHRSVSWYQQTPGQGLQFLFEYFSETQRNKGNFPGRFSGRQFSNSRSEMNVSTLELGDSALYLCASSPALGQGGTEAFFGQGTRLTVV.

This clone has more than one count but fewer than ten. The rearrangement uses TRBV6-5 and TRBJ1-1, with D unclear. This CDR3 is 15 amino acids long. V lost 6 bases and J 1 base, leaving 15 bases between the germline ends. Germline assignment: CDR1 MNHEY and CDR2 SVGAGI. CDR3 in amino acids: CASSARRGGNTEAFF. The CDR3 bases are TGTGCCAGCAGCGCGAGACGGGGAGGGAACACTGAAGCTTTCTTT.

The CDR3 sequence: CASSLEVGAHNEQFF. The DNA of the CDR3 is TGTGCCAGCAGCTTAGAGGTAGGGGCCCATAATGAGCAGTTCTTC. J is TRBJ2-1 and V is TRBV11-2; TRBD1 might be the D (5 bases). V was cut by 0 bases and J by 7 bases, with 13 bases left in between. Germline V gene lookup returns CDR1 SGHAT and CDR2 FQNNGV. The CDR3 runs to 15 residues. The entire variable domain, with the rest obtained from reference TRBV11-2 and TRBJ2-1, is as follows: EAGVAQSPRYKIIEKRQSVAFWCNPISGHATLYWYQQILGQGPKLLIQFQNNGVVDDSQLPKDRFSAERLKGVDSTLKIQPAKLEDSAVYLCASSLEVGAHNEQFFGPGTRLTVL.

The J gene is TRBJ2-1, the V gene TRBV5-1; TRBD2 aligns across 10 bases. The V gene's germline CDR1 is SGHRS and CDR2 YFSETQ. Trimming removed 5 bases from V and 5 bases from J; junction bases left unmatched: 10. CDR3 size: 16 residues. The CDR3 coding sequence is TGCGCCAGCAGGTTTTCGAGCGGGGGGGCCGACAATGAGCAGTTCTTC. Translating it yields CASRFSSGGADNEQFF.

This clone was seen only once. V gene TRBV6-5 combines with J gene TRBJ2-5; 13 positions agree with TRBD2. Germline assignment: CDR1 MNHEY and CDR2 SVGAGI. The junction had 5 bases not matched to a gene; V was cut back by 6 bases and J by 4 bases. CDR3 length: 15 amino acids. As DNA, the CDR3 is TGTGCCAGCAGACGACTAGCGGGAGGCGGAGAGACCCAGTACTTC. Translation: CASRRLAGGGETQYF.

The rearrangement uses TRBV10-2 and TRBJ2-7; TRBD2 matches at 11 bases. CDR1 is WSHSY and CDR2 is SAAADI in the germline V gene. The CDR3 consists of 20 residues. Losses at the gene ends were 2 bases for V and 2 bases for J; bases not matched to a gene: 17. CDR3 in DNA: TGCGCCAGCAGTGAGCCCCCCCGAACTAGCGGGAGTTCTCCGACCTACGAGCAGTACTTC. It specifies CASSEPPRTSGSSPTYEQYF.

This chain joins TRBV11-2 and TRBJ2-1, with 7 bases matching TRBD2. CDR1 and CDR2 (germline): SGHAT, FQNNGV. This CDR3 comprises 16 residues. Trimming removed 4 bases from V and 4 bases from J; junction bases left unmatched: 10. The DNA of the CDR3 is TGTGCCAGCAGCTCTGGAAGGCTAGCGGCGTACAATGAGCAGTTCTTC. It specifies CASSSGRLAAYNEQFF.

This clone was detected a few times. This chain joins TRBV6-5 and TRBJ2-3; 9 bases are a match to TRBD2. This CDR3 is built from 15 residues. V gave up 5 bases and J gave up 5 bases; unmatched junction bases: 8. Germline CDR1 reads MNHEY; CDR2 reads SVGAGI. The CDR3 DNA is TGTGCCAGCAGTCCATCTGCGGGGGGGCGAGATACGCAGTATTTT. Its translation: CASSPSAGGRDTQYF.

The chain employs TRBV5-4 and TRBJ2-3; D is perhaps TRBD1 (7 bases). V lost 1 base and J 3 bases, leaving 15 bases between the germline ends. CDR3 length: 16 amino acids. The germline CDR1 and CDR2 sequences are SGHNT and YYREEE (reference sequence). The CDR3 coding sequence is TGTGCCAGCAGCTTGCCAGGACTACAGGGGACAGATACGCAGTATTTT. Translation gives CASSLPGLQGTDTQYF.

This chain connects TRBV4-2 to TRBJ2-5; the D is unclear. This CDR3 comprises 15 residues. CDR1 is LGHNA, CDR2 YNFKEQ, per germline. The germline V and J ends were trimmed by 0 bases and 2 bases, with 10 bases remaining between them. The CDR3, as DNA: TGTGCCAGCAGCCAAGAAATCAACGGTCAAGAGACCCAGTACTTC. Translated, it gives CASSQEINGQETQYF.

This chain connects TRBV7-9 to TRBJ2-2; TRBD1 might be the D (5 bases). This CDR3 has 16 amino acids. V was pared by 4 bases and J by 6 bases, with 18 bases between. The V gene's germline CDR1 is SEHNR and CDR2 FQNEAQ (reference sequence). For the CDR3, the DNA is TGTGCCAGCAGCTCAGGGTTACTTTCCCGGGCCGGGGAGCTGTTTTTT. This encodes CASSSGLLSRAGELFF. The whole variable domain, remainder taken from reference TRBV7-9 and TRBJ2-2, is DTGVSQNPRHKITKRGQNVTFRCDPISEHNRLYWYRQTLGQGPEFLTYFQNEAQLEKSRLLSDRFSAERPKGSFSTLEIQRTEQGDSAMYLCASSSGLLSRAGELFFGEGSRLTVL.

The chain links TRBV11-3 to TRBJ1-1; maybe TRBD1 (5 bases). CDR3 length equals 15 residues. Looked up from germline, CDR1 is SGHNT and CDR2 is YENEEA. Trimming cost V 4 bases and J 3 bases, with 15 bases left between them. CDR3 residues: CASSSGQGLDTEAFF. The DNA for the CDR3 is TGTGCCAGCAGCTCAGGGCAGGGTCTGGACACTGAAGCTTTCTTT.

The chain links TRBV5-5 to TRBJ2-7; D might be TRBD2 (7 bases). The CDR3 length is 14 residues. Germline CDR1 SGHKS, CDR2 YYEKEE (reference sequence). Between the trimmed V and J ends, which lost 4 bases and 11 bases, there was a span of 22 bases. CDR3 in DNA: TGTGCCAGCAGCATGAGGGCCGGAACGGGGGGCAAGTACTTC. Translation: CASSMRAGTGGKYF.

The V and J genes are TRBV7-9 and TRBJ2-3; 7 nucleotides match TRBD1. The CDR3 has 13 residues. The germline V gene has CDR1 SEHNR and CDR2 FQNEAQ (reference sequence). V was clipped by 5 bases and J by 6 bases; unmatched bases: 5. In DNA, the CDR3 is TGTGCCAGCAGCCAAAGGACAGGTGATACGCAGTATTTT. Residues: CASSQRTGDTQYF. Complete variable domain (other parts from reference TRBV7-9 and TRBJ2-3): DTGVSQNPRHKITKRGQNVTFRCDPISEHNRLYWYRQTLGQGPEFLTYFQNEAQLEKSRLLSDRFSAERPKGSFSTLEIQRTEQGDSAMYLCASSQRTGDTQYFGPGTRLTVL.

V gene TRBV10-2 combines with J gene TRBJ1-5; D may be TRBD1 (6 bases). Trimming took off 0 bases at V and 5 bases at J, with 14 bases between the two ends. Germline CDR1 reads WSHSY; CDR2 reads SAAADI. The CDR3 spans 16 residues. In DNA form, the CDR3 reads TGCGCCAGCAGTGAGTCACTGGGGGCCAGACATCAGCCCCAGCATTTT. Translating it yields CASSESLGARHQPQHF.

The V and J genes are TRBV4-2 and TRBJ2-5; possible D gene TRBD2, 6 bases. V shed 1 base and J shed 5 bases, with 14 bases lying between them. From germline, CDR1 is LGHNA and CDR2 YNFKEQ. This CDR3 has 15 amino acids. The DNA of the CDR3 is TGTGCCAGCAGCCAAGTAGGCAGGGAGGTGGAGACCCAGTACTTC. Amino acid sequence: CASSQVGREVETQYF.

The chain is built from TRBV7-9 and TRBJ2-3; a possible D gene is TRBD2 (6 bases). Trimming took off 3 bases at V and 3 bases at J, with 10 bases between the two ends. Germline V gene data show CDR1 as SEHNR and CDR2 as FQNEAQ (reference sequence). The CDR3 is made up of 14 amino acids. For the CDR3, the DNA is TGTGCCAGCAGCTTGCGTGGGGGGACAGATACGCAGTATTTT. Its translation is CASSLRGGTDTQYF.

This clone was observed a few times. V is TRBV25-1 and J is TRBJ1-3; D is unclear. Trimming took off 3 bases at V and 4 bases at J, with 7 bases between the two ends. The CDR3 sequence is 13 residues long. In germline, CDR1 is MGHDK, CDR2 SYGVNS. CDR3 loop: CASSERLGNTIYF. DNA of the CDR3: TGTGCCAGCAGTGAGCGGTTAGGAAACACCATATATTTT.

The rearrangement joins TRBV9 to TRBJ2-1; D remains ambiguous. The ends were cut back, 0 bases at V and 0 bases at J, with 19 bases in the middle. CDR1 and CDR2 (germline): SGDLS, YYNGEE. This CDR3 is 19 amino acids long. The CDR3 sequence is CASSVGVLASTGSYNEQFF. CDR3 nucleotide sequence: TGTGCCAGCAGCGTAGGGGTCTTAGCCTCGACCGGCTCCTACAATGAGCAGTTCTTC.

This clone occurred a few times. The V gene is TRBV7-2, the J gene TRBJ1-5, with a tentative D call TRBD1 (5 bases). Germline CDR1 is SGHTA and CDR2 is FQGNSA. V was shortened by 5 bases and J by 9 bases, with 14 bases between the two germline ends. This CDR3 spans 13 amino acids. DNA for the CDR3: TGTGCCAGCAGCCAAGGAGGGGAACCGCCCCAGCATTTT. It yields the protein CASSQGGEPPQHF.

This clone was seen just once. The rearrangement links TRBV28 to TRBJ2-7; D perhaps matches TRBD2 (6 bases). The CDR3 covers 14 residues. Germline CDR1 and CDR2: MDHEN and SYDVKM. V gave up 3 bases and J gave up 6 bases, with 15 bases separating them. CDR3 in DNA: TGTGCCAGCAGTTTGTGGGGAGGTGGTTCCGAGCAGTACTTC. Protein product: CASSLWGGGSEQYF.

The chain is built from TRBV4-3 and TRBJ2-3; D is unclear. CDR3 length: 17 amino acids. V lost 1 base, J lost 3 bases, and 17 bases lay in between. CDR1 and CDR2 (germline): LGHNA, YSLEER. The CDR3, as DNA: TGCGCCAGCAGCCAAGGTCGGGTCCTAGTTGGGACAGATACGCAGTATTTT. It is translated as CASSQGRVLVGTDTQYF.

This chain connects TRBV14 to TRBJ2-7; no clear D. The CDR3 runs 13 residues. The V end lost 1 base, the J end lost 9 bases, and 13 bases lay between the germline ends. The germline gives CDR1 SGHDN, CDR2 FVKESK. DNA for the CDR3: TGTGCCAGCAGCCAAGCCTTAACATCCGTGCAGTACTTC. It codes for CASSQALTSVQYF.

This chain uses TRBV28 with TRBJ2-7, with TRBD2 as a possible D gene (6 bases). CDR1 and CDR2 from the germline V gene are MDHEN and SYDVKM. V lost 2 bases to trimming and J lost 0 bases, with 14 bases between them. The CDR3 consists of 16 residues. The CDR3 DNA follows: TGTGCCAGCAGTTTAGGTCTAGCGCGAAGCTCCTACGAGCAGTACTTC. As protein: CASSLGLARSSYEQYF.

The count of this clone is one. The V and J genes are TRBV9 and TRBJ2-3; 8 bases line up with TRBD2. Trimming cost V 4 bases and J 10 bases; bases outside gene matches: 8. The CDR3 sequence is 13 residues long. Germline CDR1 SGDLS, CDR2 YYNGEE. In DNA form, the CDR3 reads TGTGCCAGCAGCCCCCTGACTAGCGAGGCGCAGTATTTT. Protein product: CASSPLTSEAQYF.

Of note for this clone: The sample carries other DNA sequences with the same CDR3. The rearrangement joins TRBV6-5 to TRBJ2-1, with TRBD2 matching 13 bases. This CDR3 is 15 amino acids long. V was clipped by 9 bases and J by 7 bases; unmatched bases: 9. Germline lookup yields CDR1 MNHEY and CDR2 SVGAGI. Written as DNA, the CDR3 is TGTGCCAGTAGAACACTAGCGGGGGGGAATAATGAGCAGTTCTTC. Its protein product is CASRTLAGGNNEQFF.